This TCR beta chain was recovered during a study of blood T cell repertoires in COVID-19. Sequencing was performed with immunoSEQ multiplex PCR; in TCRdb, only in-frame clones are kept and a portion is missing. Among approximately 180,000 clones, roughly 85% were seen once, and the ten largest hold more than 3%. The sample holds one count of this clone. V was clipped by 3 bases and J by 6 bases; unmatched bases: 12. The CDR3 is made up of 17 amino acids. Germline CDR1 reads LGHDT; CDR2 reads YNNKEL (reference sequence). The V call is TRBV3-1 (or the pseudogene TRBV3-2), the J call TRBJ2-7; the match to TRBD1 covers 12 bases. This receptor was identified in a man between 60 and 75 years old with acute or convalescent COVID-19. Sequencing used peripheral blood. This chain's CDR3 is CASSQLIPGQGAGEQYF. The CDR3 bases are TGTGCCAGCAGCCAGCTAATACCGGGACAGGGGGCCGGCGAGCAGTACTTC.